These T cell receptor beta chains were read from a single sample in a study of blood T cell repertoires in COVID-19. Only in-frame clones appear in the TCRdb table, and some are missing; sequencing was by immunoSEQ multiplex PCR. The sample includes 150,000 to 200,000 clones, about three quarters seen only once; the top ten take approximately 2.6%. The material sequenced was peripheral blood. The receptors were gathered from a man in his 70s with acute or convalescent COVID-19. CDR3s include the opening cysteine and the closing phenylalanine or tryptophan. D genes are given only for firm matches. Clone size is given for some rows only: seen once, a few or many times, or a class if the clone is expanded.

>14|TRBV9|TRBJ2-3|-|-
CASSVAGVKDTQYF
TGTGCCAGCAGCGTAGCTGGAGTAAAAGATACGCAGTATTTT
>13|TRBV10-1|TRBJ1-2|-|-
CASSENNQYGYTF
TGCGCCAGCAGTGAGAACAATCAGTATGGCTACACCTTC
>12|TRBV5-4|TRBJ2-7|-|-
CASSREVYEQYF
TGTGCCAGCAGCCGAGAAGTCTACGAGCAGTACTTC
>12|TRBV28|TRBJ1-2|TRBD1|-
CASRRDSPGYTF
TGTGCCAGCAGGCGGGACAGTCCTGGCTACACCTTC
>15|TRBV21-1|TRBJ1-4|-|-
CASSKRDRGNEKLFF
TGTGCCAGCAGCAAGCGGGACAGAGGGAATGAAAAACTGTTTTTT
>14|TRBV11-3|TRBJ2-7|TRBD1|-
CASSFSRQGYEQYF
TGTGCCAGCAGCTTTTCGAGACAGGGCTACGAGCAGTACTTC
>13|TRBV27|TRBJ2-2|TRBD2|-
CASSGTSGGELFF
TGTGCCAGCAGTGGGACTAGCGGGGGGGAGCTGTTTTTT
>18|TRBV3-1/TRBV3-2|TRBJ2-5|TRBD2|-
CASEGWTSGGQYQETQYF
TGTGCCAGCGAGGGATGGACTAGCGGGGGCCAGTACCAAGAGACCCAGTACTTC
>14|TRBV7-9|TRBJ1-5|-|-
CASSASGGTQPQHF
TGTGCCAGCAGCGCCTCGGGGGGAACTCAGCCCCAGCATTTT
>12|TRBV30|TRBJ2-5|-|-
CAWSGTGFTQYF
TGTGCCTGGAGTGGAACGGGGTTCACCCAGTACTTC
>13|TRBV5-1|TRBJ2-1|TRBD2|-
CASRVAGNNEQFF
TGCGCCAGCAGGGTAGCGGGAAACAATGAGCAGTTCTTC
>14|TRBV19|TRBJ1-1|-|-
CASAREGLRTEAFF
TGTGCCAGTGCCAGGGAGGGTTTACGGACTGAAGCTTTCTTT
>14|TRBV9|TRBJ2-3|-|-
CASSVSGEPDTQYF
TGTGCCAGCAGCGTATCCGGAGAGCCAGATACGCAGTATTTT
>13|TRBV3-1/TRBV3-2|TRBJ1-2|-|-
CASSQDFNYGYTF
TGTGCCAGCAGCCAAGACTTTAACTATGGCTACACCTTC
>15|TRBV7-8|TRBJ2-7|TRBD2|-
CASSLAGGSGYEQYF
TGTGCCAGCAGCTTAGCTGGCGGGAGCGGCTACGAGCAGTACTTC
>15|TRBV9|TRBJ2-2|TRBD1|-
CASSASGTVVGELFF
TGTGCCAGCAGCGCCTCCGGGACAGTCGTCGGGGAGCTGTTTTTT
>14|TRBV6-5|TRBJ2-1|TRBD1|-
CASNRDSSYNEQFF
TGTGCCAGCAACCGGGACAGTTCCTACAATGAGCAGTTCTTC
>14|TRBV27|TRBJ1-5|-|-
CASSAAGGVAAQHF
TGTGCCAGCTCGGCGGCGGGAGGGGTGGCAGCCCAGCATTTT
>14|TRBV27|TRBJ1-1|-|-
CASSLRGGGTEAFF
TGTGCCAGCAGTTTGAGGGGCGGGGGCACTGAAGCTTTCTTT
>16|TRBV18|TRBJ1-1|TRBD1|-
CASSPRQGARNTEAFF
TGTGCCAGCTCACCACGGCAGGGGGCTAGGAACACTGAAGCTTTCTTT
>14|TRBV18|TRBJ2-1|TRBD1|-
CASSPRQGSNEQFF
TGTGCCAGCTCACCGCGACAGGGATCGAATGAGCAGTTCTTC
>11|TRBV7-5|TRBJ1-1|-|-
CVRRVGHEAFF
TGTGTCAGACGTGTTGGACATGAAGCTTTCTTT
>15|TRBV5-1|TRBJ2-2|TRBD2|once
CASSAPTSSSGELFF
TGCGCCAGCAGCGCCCCGACTAGCTCGTCCGGGGAGCTGTTTTTT
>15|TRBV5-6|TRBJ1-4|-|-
CASSLGTSTNEKLFF
TGTGCCAGCAGCTTGGGGACATCAACTAATGAAAAACTGTTTTTT
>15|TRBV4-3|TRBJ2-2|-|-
CASSPGAPNTGELFF
TGCGCCAGCAGCCCCGGAGCCCCGAACACCGGGGAGCTGTTTTTT
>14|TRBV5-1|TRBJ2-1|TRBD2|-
CASSGGAGEYEQFF
TGCGCCAGCAGCGGGGGAGCGGGGGAGTATGAGCAGTTCTTC
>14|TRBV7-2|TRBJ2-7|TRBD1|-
CASSFDRVTYEQYF
TGTGCCAGCAGCTTCGACAGGGTGACCTACGAGCAGTACTTC
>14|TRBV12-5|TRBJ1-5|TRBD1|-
CASGLETGNQPQHF
TGTGCTAGTGGTTTGGAGACAGGGAATCAGCCCCAGCATTTT
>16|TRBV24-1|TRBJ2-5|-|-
CATSDFQGRAGETQYF
TGTGCCACCAGTGATTTTCAGGGCAGGGCGGGGGAGACCCAGTACTTC
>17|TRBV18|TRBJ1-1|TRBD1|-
CASSLKGVQGVGTEAFF
TGTGCCAGCTCACTCAAGGGGGTACAGGGGGTAGGTACTGAAGCTTTCTTT
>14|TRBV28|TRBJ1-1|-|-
CASSLLRVGAEAFF
TGTGCCAGCAGTTTACTCAGGGTAGGAGCTGAAGCTTTCTTT
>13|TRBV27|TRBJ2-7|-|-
CASSYEPPSEQYF
TGTGCCAGCAGTTATGAGCCCCCCTCGGAGCAGTACTTC
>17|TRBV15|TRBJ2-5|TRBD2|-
CATSRGGLAGSQETQYF
TGTGCCACCAGCAGAGGGGGACTAGCGGGGTCACAAGAGACCCAGTACTTC
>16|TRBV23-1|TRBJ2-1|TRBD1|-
CASSQPTGDPYNEQFF
TGCGCCAGCAGTCAACCAACAGGGGACCCCTACAATGAGCAGTTCTTC
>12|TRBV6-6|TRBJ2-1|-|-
CASTAWGDEQFF
TGTGCCAGCACCGCATGGGGGGACGAGCAGTTCTTC
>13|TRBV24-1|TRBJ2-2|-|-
CATSDLATGELFF
TGTGCCACCAGTGATTTAGCGACCGGGGAGCTGTTTTTT
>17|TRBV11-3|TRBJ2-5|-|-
CASSLAQGVVGLETQYF
TGTGCCAGCAGCTTAGCCCAGGGCGTCGTGGGCTTAGAGACCCAGTACTTC
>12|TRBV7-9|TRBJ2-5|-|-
CASSKGEETQYF
TGTGCCAGCAGCAAGGGGGAAGAGACCCAGTACTTC
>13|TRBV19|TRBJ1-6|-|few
CASSNQRSPPLHF
TGTGCCAGTAGTAATCAGAGGTCGCCACCCCTCCACTTT
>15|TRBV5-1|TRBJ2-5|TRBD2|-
CASSLKDGRRETQYF
TGCGCCAGCAGCTTGAAGGACGGGAGGCGAGAGACCCAGTACTTC
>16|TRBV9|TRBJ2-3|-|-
CASSVSGGRGTDTQYF
TGTGCCAGCAGCGTATCGGGGGGCAGGGGCACAGATACGCAGTATTTT
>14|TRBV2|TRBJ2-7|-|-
CASSWDSGSYEQYF
TGTGCCAGCAGTTGGGACTCCGGCTCCTACGAGCAGTACTTC
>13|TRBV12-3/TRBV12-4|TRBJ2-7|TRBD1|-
CASSSQNRGQQYF
TGTGCCAGCAGTTCTCAGAACAGGGGGCAGCAGTACTTC
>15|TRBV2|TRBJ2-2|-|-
CASSEVHGETGELFF
TGTGCCAGCAGTGAAGTTCACGGGGAAACCGGGGAGCTGTTTTTT
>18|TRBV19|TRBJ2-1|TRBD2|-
CASSILAGGVKIRNEQFF
TGTGCCAGTAGTATTCTAGCGGGGGGAGTCAAAATACGCAATGAGCAGTTCTTC
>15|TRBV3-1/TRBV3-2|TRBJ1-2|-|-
CASSQDLRVNYGYTF
TGTGCCAGCAGCCAAGATTTGAGGGTTAACTATGGCTACACCTTC
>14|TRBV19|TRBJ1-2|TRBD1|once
CASSLQGATYGYTF
TGTGCCAGTAGTCTCCAGGGGGCCACCTATGGCTACACCTTC
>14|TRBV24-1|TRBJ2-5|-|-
CATSDGTSQETQYF
TGTGCCACCAGTGACGGGACAAGCCAAGAGACCCAGTACTTC
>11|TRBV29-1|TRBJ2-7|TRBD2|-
CSVGGGYEQYF
TGCAGCGTTGGGGGGGGTTACGAGCAGTACTTC
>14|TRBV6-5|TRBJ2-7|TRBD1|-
CASSEAGGEYEQYF
TGTGCCAGCAGCGAGGCAGGGGGCGAATACGAGCAGTACTTC
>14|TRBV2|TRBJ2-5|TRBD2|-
CASRTLAGVETQYF
TGTGCCAGCAGGACCCTAGCGGGGGTAGAGACCCAGTACTTC
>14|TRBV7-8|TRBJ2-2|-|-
CASRSGLNTGELFF
TGTGCCAGCAGAAGCGGACTAAACACCGGGGAGCTGTTTTTT
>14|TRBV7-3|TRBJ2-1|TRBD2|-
CASSSTSGRDEQFF
TGTGCCAGCAGCTCAACTAGCGGGAGGGACGAGCAGTTCTTC
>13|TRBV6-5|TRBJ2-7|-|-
CASRPTGSYEQYF
TGTGCCAGCAGACCGACAGGCTCCTACGAGCAGTACTTC
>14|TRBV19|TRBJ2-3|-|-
CATGVIPGSDTQYF
TGTGCCACGGGGGTAATTCCAGGGTCAGATACGCAGTATTTT
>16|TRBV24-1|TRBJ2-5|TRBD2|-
CATSDSVLAGASGQYF
TGTGCCACCAGTGATTCGGTCCTAGCGGGAGCCTCGGGCCAGTACTTC
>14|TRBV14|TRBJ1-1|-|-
CASSQGPGTRKAFF
TGTGCCAGCAGCCAAGGGCCCGGGACTCGGAAAGCTTTCTTT
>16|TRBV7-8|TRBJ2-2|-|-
CASSHPEGAATGELFF
TGTGCCAGCAGCCACCCGGAGGGCGCGGCGACCGGGGAGCTGTTTTTT